This TCR beta chain was documented in a study of vaccination and CD4 T cells after COVID-19. As to treatment: approximately 11-day PBMC culture with coronavirus spike peptide pools or control peptides (ViraFEST assay). This CDR3 spans 18 amino acids. A word on this clonotype: Its target is not known.

Sequenced with the Oncomine TCR Beta short-read assay was DNA taken from cultured CD4+ T cells. CD4+ T cells were cultured, and genomic DNA was extracted from them. TCRdb ran MiXCR on the PCR reads and lists one entry per CDR3 protein. The sample has 15,000 or so distinct CDR3 sequences; almost 60% are singletons. This clonotype was obtained from a human donor who had recovered from COVID-19. The sequenced material came from CD4+ T cells from blood, cultured in vitro. The chain employs TRBV21-1 and TRBJ2-2; the table names TRBD2, a call not compared with the DNA. TRBV21-1 is flagged as a pseudogene. The CDR3 region is CASSKGAGSTPASGELFF. In DNA, the CDR3 is TGTGCCAGCAGCAAGGGGGCAGGGTCGACTCCCGCCTCCGGGGAGCTGTTTTTT.